These 24 T cell receptor beta chains share one sample of origin, sequenced in a study of blood T cell repertoires in COVID-19. TCRdb keeps only in-frame clones here, not all; method: immunoSEQ multiplex PCR. The sample includes about 44,000 clones, 88% of them seen just once. Sequenced sample: peripheral blood. Receptor source: a woman aged 40 to 50 with acute or convalescent COVID-19.

The J gene is TRBJ2-3, the V gene TRBV28; 7 bases are a match to TRBD2. CDR1 is MDHEN, CDR2 SYDVKM, per germline. V shed 11 bases, J shed 0 bases, and the junction held 5 bases outside the gene matches. The CDR3 is 13 residues long. For the CDR3, the DNA is TGTGCCTCCGGGCGGGAGAGCACAGATACGCAGTATTTT. This translates into CASGRESTDTQYF.

This chain uses TRBV21-1 with TRBJ1-5; TRBD1 is the table's D call, not checked against the DNA. TRBV21-1 is termed a pseudogene. This CDR3 region has 16 residues. CDR3 DNA sequence: TGTGCCAGCAGCAAAGAAGGACAGGGGGGCAATCAGCCCCAGCATTTT. Translated: CASSKEGQGGNQPQHF.

This rearrangement joins TRBV7-3 to TRBJ2-3; 8 bases map to TRBD2. Germline lookup yields CDR1 SGHTA and CDR2 FQGTGA. The trim removed 7 bases at V and 5 bases at J, leaving 8 bases unmatched. This CDR3 spans 14 amino acids. The CDR3: CASTLSGSEDTQYF. CDR3 bases: TGTGCCAGCACCCTCAGCGGGAGTGAAGATACGCAGTATTTT.

The V call is TRBV19, the J call TRBJ1-1; D is uncertain. Germline V lookup: CDR1 LNHDA, CDR2 SQIVND (reference sequence). The CDR3 extends over 13 amino acids. V lost 5 bases and J lost 6, with 13 bases in between. The CDR3 is CASSANYGAEAFF. The CDR3, as DNA: TGTGCCAGTAGTGCCAACTATGGCGCTGAAGCTTTCTTT.

This clone was detected once. V and J are TRBV6-2 or TRBV6-3 and TRBJ2-7; 12 bases agree with TRBD2. With V trimmed by 3 bases and J by 4 bases, 4 bases remained unmatched. This CDR3 region has 15 residues. Per the germline V gene, CDR1 is MNHEY and CDR2 is SVGEGT. The CDR3 reads CASSYLAGGGYEQYF. The CDR3, as DNA: TGTGCCAGCAGTTATCTAGCGGGAGGGGGGTACGAGCAGTACTTC.

This clone was detected a few times. The genes are TRBV30 and TRBJ2-7, with 7 nucleotides matching TRBD1. The V gene's germline CDR1 is GTSNPN and CDR2 SVGIG (reference sequence). Losses at the gene ends were 3 bases for V and 2 bases for J; bases not matched to a gene: 7. The CDR3 extends over 14 amino acids. As DNA, the CDR3 is TGTGCCTGGAGCTCCGGGACAGCCACCTACGAGCAGTACTTC. This codes for CAWSSGTATYEQYF.

The CDR3 loop is CASSDRRTGKANVLTF. The CDR3 DNA follows: TGTGCCAGTAGTGACCGTCGGACAGGGAAGGCCAACGTCCTGACTTTC. J is TRBJ2-6 and V is TRBV19; TRBD1 matches 8 bases. This CDR3 is 16 amino acids long. The trim removed 5 bases at V and 6 bases at J, leaving 9 bases unmatched. Germline V gives CDR1 LNHDA, CDR2 SQIVND (reference sequence). The complete variable domain, with remaining parts taken from reference TRBV19 and TRBJ2-6, reads DGGITQSPKYLFRKEGQNVTLSCEQNLNHDAMYWYRQDPGQGLRLIYYSQIVNDFQKGDIAEGYSVSREKKESFPLTVTSAQKNPTAFYLCASSDRRTGKANVLTFGAGSRLTVL.

This clone was seen a single time. In nucleotides, the CDR3 is TGTGCCAGCAGTTTAACAGGGCACAACACCGGGGAGCTGTTTTTT. Protein product: CASSLTGHNTGELFF. V gene TRBV28 combines with J gene TRBJ2-2, with D perhaps matching TRBD1 (6 bases). Germline values: CDR1 MDHEN, CDR2 SYDVKM. Trimming left V 2 bases short and J 2 bases short, with 9 bases between. The CDR3 extends over 15 amino acids.

This chain links TRBV28 with TRBJ2-1; 12 nucleotides align to TRBD2. Germline V gene data show CDR1 as MDHEN and CDR2 as SYDVKM. The CDR3 is 15 amino acids. The trim removed 5 bases at V and 5 bases at J, leaving 4 bases unmatched. The CDR3, as DNA: TGTGCCAGCAGTCCGACTAGCGGGGGAGACAATGAGCAGTTCTTC. This translates into CASSPTSGGDNEQFF. The variable domain in full, with the rest retrieved from reference TRBV28 and TRBJ2-1, is DVKVTQSSRYLVKRTGEKVFLECVQDMDHENMFWYRQDPGLGLRLIYFSYDVKMKEKGDIPEGYSVSREKKERFSLILESASTNQTSMYLCASSPTSGGDNEQFFGPGTRLTVL.

The J gene is TRBJ2-2, the V gene TRBV7-7; 7 bases map to TRBD1. The CDR3 runs to 17 residues. V dropped 0 bases and J dropped 2; count of bases not matched to a gene: 6. Germline assignment: CDR1 SSHAT and CDR2 FNYEAQ (reference sequence). The CDR3 region is CASSLATGTANTGELFF. The CDR3 DNA sequence: TGTGCCAGCAGCTTAGCGACCGGGACAGCTAACACCGGGGAGCTGTTTTTT.

V and J are TRBV7-2 and TRBJ1-2, with D perhaps matching TRBD1 (5 bases). From germline, CDR1 is SGHTA and CDR2 FQGNSA. The CDR3 extends over 15 amino acids. V was clipped by 1 base and J by 4 bases, with 13 bases between them. CDR3 DNA sequence: TGTGCCAGCAGCTTAGTTGAACCAAGGGGCTATGGCTACACCTTC. Translation: CASSLVEPRGYGYTF. Using reference TRBV7-2 and TRBJ1-2 for the parts outside the CDR3, the full variable domain is GAGVSQSPSNKVTEKGKDVELRCDPISGHTALYWYRQSLGQGLEFLIYFQGNSAPDKSGLPSDRFSAERTGGSVSTLTIQRTQQEDSAVYLCASSLVEPRGYGYTFGSGTRLTVV.

The rearrangement joins TRBV6-5 to TRBJ2-1; the D is unclear. Germline values: CDR1 MNHEY, CDR2 SVGAGI. The CDR3 sequence is 13 residues long. V was trimmed by 8 bases and J by 5 bases, leaving 13 bases between them. CDR3 amino acids: CASELELNNEQFF. The CDR3 nucleotides are TGTGCCAGCGAATTGGAACTAAACAATGAGCAGTTCTTC.

On this clone: A read error may produce the germline difference seen at one junction end. The CDR3 bases are TGCGCCAGCAGCCAAGAGGCTAGCGGGACCAGGGTCTTC. Protein sequence: CASSQEASGTRVF. The chain joins TRBV4-3 to TRBJ2-1; 9 positions match TRBD2. CDR1 LGHNA and CDR2 YSLEER come from the germline V gene. This CDR3 has 13 amino acids.

The chain is built from TRBV11-2 and TRBJ2-3; D might be TRBD2 (7 bases). The CDR3 extends over 16 amino acids. CDR1 SGHAT and CDR2 FQNNGV come from the germline V gene. The germline V and J ends were trimmed by 5 bases and 2 bases, with 17 bases remaining between them. The CDR3 loop is CASSPRRGGTTDTQYF. CDR3 sequence (DNA): TGTGCCAGCAGCCCCCGGAGGGGGGGCACCACAGATACGCAGTATTTT.

V is TRBV4-1 and J is TRBJ2-7; weak D call: TRBD2 (6 bases). With 3 bases removed from V and 7 bases from J, the gap between germline ends came to 19 bases. Germline-derived CDR1 and CDR2 are MGHRA and YSYEKL. The CDR3 has 15 residues. The CDR3 DNA reads TGCGCCAGCAGCCAGGGACTTGAGGTTGGGCGAGAGCAGTACTTC. This translates into CASSQGLEVGREQYF.

V is TRBV10-3 and J is TRBJ1-2; a weak D match, TRBD1 (5 bases). Germline V gene lookup returns CDR1 ENHRY and CDR2 SYGVKD. V gave up 6 bases and J gave up 4 bases, with 12 bases separating them. This CDR3 has 13 residues. CDR3 DNA: TGTGCCATCAGCCTTGCGGGGCCCTATGGCTACACCTTC. Translation: CAISLAGPYGYTF.

V usage is TRBV19 and J usage is TRBJ2-2; tentatively, D is TRBD2 (5 bases). V lost 7 bases and J lost 1, with 19 bases in between. The CDR3 has 17 residues. The germline gives CDR1 LNHDA, CDR2 SQIVND (reference sequence). As DNA, the CDR3 is TGTGCCAGTACCCTACAAGGAGGCCTAAAGAACACCGGGGAGCTGTTTTTT. Translation: CASTLQGGLKNTGELFF. Full variable domain (outside the CDR3, taken from reference TRBV19 and TRBJ2-2): DGGITQSPKYLFRKEGQNVTLSCEQNLNHDAMYWYRQDPGQGLRLIYYSQIVNDFQKGDIAEGYSVSREKKESFPLTVTSAQKNPTAFYLCASTLQGGLKNTGELFFGEGSRLTVL.

This clone was detected only once. The chain links TRBV5-6 to TRBJ1-1; D gene uncertain. Germline assignment: CDR1 SGHDT and CDR2 YYEEEE. V lost 1 base and J lost 3, with 10 bases in between. The CDR3 is 14 residues long. The CDR3 is CASSLLRLDTEAFF. For the CDR3, the DNA is TGTGCCAGCAGCTTGTTACGACTAGACACTGAAGCTTTCTTT.

The V gene is TRBV9, the J gene TRBJ1-5, with 7 bases matching TRBD1. Germline values: CDR1 SGDLS, CDR2 YYNGEE. The CDR3 spans 17 residues. V trimming: 3 bases; J trimming: 0 bases; junction bases outside the gene matches: 9. In nucleotides, the CDR3 is TGTGCCAGCAGCGAGGGGACAGCTCGTTATAGCAATCAGCCCCAGCATTTT. Amino acid sequence: CASSEGTARYSNQPQHF.

V gene TRBV6-5 combines with J gene TRBJ2-7; 9 nucleotides align to TRBD2. The CDR3 is made up of 14 amino acids. V lost 8 bases and J lost 7; bases outside the gene matches: 12. Germline V CDR1 and CDR2: MNHEY, SVGAGI. In DNA form, the CDR3 reads TGTGCCAGCTCCCCAGCGGGGGGAAGAGGGGAGCAGTACTTC. Protein product: CASSPAGGRGEQYF.

This clone was seen a few times. The chain links TRBV7-8 to TRBJ2-7; possible D gene TRBD1, 5 bases. Germline values: CDR1 SGHVS, CDR2 FQNEAQ. Trimming stripped 8 bases from V and 3 bases from J, with 11 bases between. The CDR3 has 12 residues. The CDR3 nucleotides read TGTGCCAGCTCTGACAGTTTCTACGAGCAGTACTTC. Protein product: CASSDSFYEQYF.

DNA for the CDR3: TGTGCCTGGAGTGTAGGAGTGAACACTGAAGCTTTCTTT. Protein: CAWSVGVNTEAFF. The chain joins TRBV30 to TRBJ1-1; no definite D call. This CDR3 is 13 amino acids long. Germline CDR1 and CDR2: GTSNPN and SVGIG (reference sequence). Trimming removed 0 bases from V and 0 bases from J, with 5 bases in between.

The J gene is TRBJ1-2, the V gene TRBV6-5; 10 positions agree with TRBD1. J gave up 2 bases and V 0 bases, and 3 bases lay outside the gene matches. Germline lookup yields CDR1 MNHEY and CDR2 SVGAGI. This CDR3 spans 16 amino acids. CDR3 nucleotide sequence: TGTGCCAGCAGTTACTCGGGACAGGGGACCAACTATGGCTACACCTTC. Protein product: CASSYSGQGTNYGYTF.

The V and J genes are TRBV7-2 and TRBJ1-1; 8 bases are shared with TRBD1. V shed 6 bases and J 0 bases; nucleotides not matched to a gene: 6. Looked up from germline, CDR1 is SGHTA and CDR2 is FQGNSA. The CDR3 totals 15 residues. The CDR3 coding sequence is TGTGCCAGCAGTTTCGGGACAGGCTTGAACACTGAAGCTTTCTTT. Its translation is CASSFGTGLNTEAFF.